Each of the 19 T cell receptor beta chains below was sequenced from the same sample in a study of blood T cell repertoires in COVID-19. Repertoires were generated with immunoSEQ multiplex PCR, while TCRdb's copy carries only in-frame clones and drops some. The table lists about 32,000 clones, approximately 83% of them singletons. The sequencing sample was made of peripheral blood. Source of these receptors: an elderly woman with active or convalescent COVID-19.

In nucleotides, the CDR3 is TGTGCCAGCAGTGAAATCAGGACTAGCGGGGGGATCGCTGAGCAGTTCTTC. Translation gives CASSEIRTSGGIAEQFF. The V call is TRBV2, the J call TRBJ2-1; 14 nucleotides line up with TRBD2. Germline V gene lookup returns CDR1 SNHLY and CDR2 FYNNEI. Losses at the gene ends were 2 bases for V and 9 bases for J; bases not matched to a gene: 9. The CDR3 extends over 17 amino acids. Full variable domain (rest looked up from reference TRBV2 and TRBJ2-1): EPEVTQTPSHQVTQMGQEVILRCVPISNHLYFYWYRQILGQKVEFLVSFYNNEISEKSEIFDDQFSVERPDGSNFTLKIRSTKLEDSAMYFCASSEIRTSGGIAEQFFGPGTRLTVL.

V gene TRBV12-2 combines with J gene TRBJ2-7; TRBD2, as called in the table, went unchecked against the DNA. TRBV12-2 is flagged as a pseudogene. The CDR3 runs to 23 residues. The CDR3 nucleotides are TGTGCAAGTCGCTTAGAAATAATAGGGACTAGCGGAGTCGATAGGGGAAACTCCTACGAGCAGTACTTC. It translates to CASRLEIIGTSGVDRGNSYEQYF.

The gene calls are TRBV13 and TRBJ1-2, with a weak D call TRBD1 (5 bases). With 5 bases removed from V and 8 bases from J, the gap between germline ends came to 18 bases. There are 14 residues in the CDR3. Germline CDR1 and CDR2: PRHDT and FYEKMQ (reference sequence). CDR3 in DNA: TGTGCCAGCAGCCCAGCCAGGGCAACGGGCGGCTACACCTTC. This gives the protein CASSPARATGGYTF. Together with reference TRBV13 and TRBJ1-2, the CDR3 gives the full variable domain: AAGVIQSPRHLIKEKRETATLKCYPIPRHDTVYWYQQGPGQDPQFLISFYEKMQSDKGSIPDRFSAQQFSDYHSELNMSSLELGDSALYFCASSPARATGGYTFGSGTRLTVV.

The chain combines TRBV19 with TRBJ1-5, with 7 bases aligning to TRBD1. J was trimmed by 4 bases and V by 6 bases; bases with no gene match: 3. Germline lookup yields CDR1 LNHDA and CDR2 SQIVND (reference sequence). CDR3 length: 13 residues. The CDR3 reads CASRGTANQPQHF. The CDR3 DNA sequence: TGTGCCAGTAGAGGGACAGCGAATCAGCCCCAGCATTTT.

The genes are TRBV11-3 and TRBJ1-1; perhaps TRBD1 as D (6 bases). The V gene lost 1 base and the J gene lost 5 bases, with 14 bases spanning the gap. The CDR3 runs 15 residues. CDR1 SGHNT and CDR2 YENEEA come from the germline V gene. The CDR3 DNA reads TGTGCCAGCAGCTTAGTCGGCAGGGGAGGGACTGAAGCTTTCTTT. Protein sequence: CASSLVGRGGTEAFF.

The CDR3 here is CASSRGTGSYEQYF. CDR3 DNA sequence: TGTGCCAGCAGCCGCGGGACAGGGAGTTACGAGCAGTACTTC. The chain carries TRBV3-1 (or the pseudogene TRBV3-2) and TRBJ2-7; TRBD1 matches at 9 bases. Per germline, CDR1 LGHDT and CDR2 YNNKEL (reference sequence). V shed 4 bases, J shed 4 bases, and the junction held 5 bases outside the gene matches. The CDR3 extends over 14 amino acids.

The chain's CDR3 is CASGQGPTGELFF. CDR3 DNA sequence: TGCGCCAGCGGGCAGGGGCCAACCGGGGAGCTGTTTTTT. The chain uses TRBV5-1 and TRBJ2-2; D is perhaps TRBD1 (6 bases). CDR1 and CDR2 from the germline V gene are SGHRS and YFSETQ. V shed 7 bases and J shed 5 bases, with 12 bases lying between them. This CDR3 has 13 residues.

The rearrangement uses TRBV18 and TRBJ2-5; 7 bases align to TRBD1. In germline, CDR1 is KGHSH, CDR2 LQKENI. The junction had 4 bases not matched to a gene; V was cut back by 0 bases and J by 3 bases. The CDR3 sequence is 15 residues long. CDR3 loop: CASSPPGQPKETQYF. In DNA form, the CDR3 reads TGTGCCAGCTCACCACCGGGACAGCCTAAAGAGACCCAGTACTTC.

The chain has TRBV5-1 and TRBJ2-7, with 7 positions matching TRBD1. CDR1 is SGHRS and CDR2 is YFSETQ in the germline V gene. The CDR3 spans 15 residues. V shed 0 bases and J 3 bases; nucleotides not matched to a gene: 6. CDR3 loop: CASSLGQGGVYEQYF. The CDR3 nucleotides read TGCGCCAGCAGCTTGGGACAGGGCGGAGTCTACGAGCAGTACTTC. Complete variable domain (other parts from reference TRBV5-1 and TRBJ2-7): KAGVTQTPRYLIKTRGQQVTLSCSPISGHRSVSWYQQTPGQGLQFLFEYFSETQRNKGNFPGRFSGRQFSNSRSEMNVSTLELGDSALYLCASSLGQGGVYEQYFGPGTRLTVT.

The chain combines TRBV21-1 with TRBJ2-7; the table's TRBD2 call for D was not verified on the DNA. TRBV21-1 is listed as a pseudogene. CDR3 length: 16 amino acids. CDR3 nucleotides: TGTGCCAGCAGCAATATCGACTACACCAGCTCCTACGAGCAGTACTTC. Protein product: CASSNIDYTSSYEQYF.

This clone was counted only a few times. The chain carries TRBV5-1 and TRBJ1-6; 9 bases are a match to TRBD1. J was trimmed by 7 bases and V by 0 bases; bases with no gene match: 5. The CDR3 has 16 residues. The V gene's germline CDR1 is SGHRS and CDR2 YFSETQ. The CDR3 region has the DNA TGCGCCAGCAGCTTGGTGGCGGGACAGGGCAATTCACCCCTCCACTTT. Protein: CASSLVAGQGNSPLHF.

In this sample, this clone turned up a few times. V gene TRBV6-5 combines with J gene TRBJ2-3; no reliable D call. The CDR3 loop spans 15 amino acids. V was clipped by 0 bases and J by 6 bases, with 13 bases between them. Germline loops: CDR1 MNHEY, CDR2 SVGAGI. CDR3 loop: CASSYSRVDKDTQYF. The CDR3, as DNA: TGTGCCAGCAGTTACTCGAGAGTAGACAAGGATACGCAGTATTTT.

This clone was counted a few times. The chain couples TRBV4-1 to TRBJ1-2; 7 nucleotides match TRBD1. Trimming removed 1 base from V and 8 bases from J; junction bases left unmatched: 10. The CDR3 is 15 residues long. Germline V lookup: CDR1 MGHRA, CDR2 YSYEKL. The CDR3 loop is CASSQVWGPGGGYTF. In DNA form, the CDR3 reads TGCGCCAGCAGCCAAGTCTGGGGGCCAGGGGGGGGCTACACCTTC.

The rearrangement links TRBV29-1 to TRBJ2-5; 13 bases match TRBD2. CDR1 is SQVTM, CDR2 ANQGSEA, per germline. V gave up 4 bases and J gave up 3 bases; unmatched junction bases: 2. CDR3 length: 14 amino acids. The CDR3 reads CSVGGTSGKETQYF. The CDR3 region has the DNA TGCAGCGTTGGTGGGACTAGCGGGAAAGAGACCCAGTACTTC.

The rearrangement links TRBV6-5 to TRBJ1-3; D call uncertain. Germline V gives CDR1 MNHEY, CDR2 SVGAGI. V lost 6 bases to trimming and J lost 3 bases, with 9 bases between them. CDR3 size: 13 residues. The CDR3 sequence is CASSRGYGNTIYF. In DNA, the CDR3 is TGTGCCAGCAGCCGGGGTTATGGAAACACCATATATTTT.

The V call is TRBV7-8, the J call TRBJ2-1, with TRBD2 matching over 7 bases. The CDR3 spans 18 residues. The V gene's germline CDR1 is SGHVS and CDR2 FQNEAQ. With 2 bases clipped from V and 9 bases from J, the junction kept 19 bases outside the gene matches. The DNA of the CDR3 is TGTGCCAGCAGCTTAACAGGTACCGGGTCCGGGCGGGAGTCTGAGCAGTTCTTC. Protein: CASSLTGTGSGRESEQFF.

The genes are TRBV19 and TRBJ2-5; D may be TRBD2 (6 bases). CDR1 and CDR2 (germline): LNHDA, SQIVND (reference sequence). The ends were cut back, 4 bases at V and 2 bases at J, with 20 bases in the middle. The CDR3 contains 17 residues. CDR3 bases: TGTGCCAGTAGTAGGTCGCGTTCGGGAGTAGGTCAAGAGACCCAGTACTTC. This codes for CASSRSRSGVGQETQYF. The variable domain in full, with the rest retrieved from reference TRBV19 and TRBJ2-5, is DGGITQSPKYLFRKEGQNVTLSCEQNLNHDAMYWYRQDPGQGLRLIYYSQIVNDFQKGDIAEGYSVSREKKESFPLTVTSAQKNPTAFYLCASSRSRSGVGQETQYFGPGTRLLVL.

The rearrangement uses TRBV20-1 and TRBJ2-1, with D possibly being TRBD2 (6 bases). There are 11 residues in the CDR3. Germline loops: CDR1 DFQATT, CDR2 SNEGSKA (reference sequence). V lost 3 bases and J lost 13, with 13 bases in between. The CDR3 here is CSASRSGLQFF. The CDR3 DNA reads as TGCAGTGCTAGTCGCTCGGGACTTCAGTTCTTC.

The rearrangement links TRBV6-5 to TRBJ2-7; D not resolved. CDR3 length equals 12 residues. V lost 6 bases and J lost 0, with 6 bases in between. CDR1 and CDR2 (germline): MNHEY, SVGAGI. CDR3 nucleotides: TGTGCCAGCAGCCCCAGCTCCTACGAGCAGTACTTC. Protein sequence: CASSPSSYEQYF.